This T cell receptor beta chain derives from a study of Graves' ophthalmopathy and Graves' hyperthyroidism. This clonotype was found many times. The authors amplified TCR beta CDR3 regions from RNA transcripts. HTBI primers served in a first-round RT-PCR, which a second-round multiplex PCR followed. MiXCR, run by TCRdb on the multiplex PCR reads, gives a single entry per CDR3 protein. In the table there are approximately 700,000 distinct CDR3 sequences, over 40% of which are singletons. This CDR3 spans 12 amino acids. V was pared by 5 bases and J by 5 bases, with 13 bases between. From germline, CDR1 is SQVTM and CDR2 ANQGSEA.

The sequenced sample was peripheral blood. The clonotype comes from an adult man with Graves' ophthalmopathy. The V call is TRBV29-1, the J call TRBJ2-7; perhaps D is TRBD1 or TRBD2 (5 bases each). CDR3 amino acids: CSVFSWGNEQYF. DNA of the CDR3: TGCAGCGTTTTTTCGTGGGGGAACGAGCAGTACTTC.